A selection of T cell receptor beta chains follows, all from one sample in a study of T cells in Graves' hyperthyroidism and ophthalmopathy. Each CDR3 protein is one row after TCRdb ran MiXCR on the multiplex PCR reads. This sample has around 350,000 distinct CDR3 sequences, with 15% to 18% found just once. The sequenced sample consisted of blood. Receptors originate from a woman under 30 with Graves' hyperthyroidism that later progressed to Graves' ophthalmopathy. Each CDR3 is given with its conserved first and last residue. Each record gives: V gene, clone size, J gene, D gene, CDR3 protein, CDR3 DNA. D genes are given only for firm matches. Some rows mark clone size as missing; the rest say once, few, many or name a class of expanded clone.

TRBV5-7	-	TRBJ2-3	TRBD2	CASSLVGASGGGTSTDTQYF	TGTGCCAGCAGCTTGGTTGGGGCTAGCGGAGGTGGGACTAGCACAGATACGCAGTATTTT
TRBV27	few	TRBJ2-4	-	CASKFAGAKNIQYF	TGTGCCAGCAAATTTGCGGGGGCCAAAAACATTCAGTACTTC
TRBV20-1	-	TRBJ2-1	-	CSARGDGSSYNEQFF	TGCAGTGCTAGAGGGGACGGGAGCTCCTACAATGAGCAGTTCTTC
TRBV20-1	many	TRBJ2-7	TRBD2	CSVQLAGGYEQYF	TGCAGTGTCCAACTAGCGGGAGGCTACGAGCAGTACTTC
TRBV11-2	many	TRBJ1-5	-	CASSLNTGLQPQHF	TGTGCCAGCAGCTTAAACACAGGGCTTCAGCCCCAGCATTTT
TRBV10-2	-	TRBJ2-3	TRBD2	CASKVAGGKSDTQYF	TGCGCCAGCAAGGTAGCGGGGGGGAAATCCGATACGCAGTATTTT
TRBV20-1	few	TRBJ2-6	-	CSAPSSGSGANVLTF	TGCAGTGCCCCCTCGTCGGGATCTGGGGCCAACGTCCTGACTTTC
TRBV14	many	TRBJ2-1	TRBD2	CASSQGRRTSGSNEQFF	TGTGCCAGCAGCCAAGGACGTAGGACTAGCGGGAGTAATGAGCAGTTCTTC
TRBV20-1	-	TRBJ2-3	TRBD2	CSASQLAGGTTDTQYF	TGCAGTGCTTCTCAACTAGCGGGGGGTACCACAGATACGCAGTATTTT
TRBV12-3/TRBV12-4	-	TRBJ2-7	-	CASSLGPYKGSYEQYF	TGTGCCAGCAGTTTGGGCCCCTACAAGGGCTCCTACGAGCAGTACTTC
TRBV28	many	TRBJ2-3	TRBD2	CASSLGESTSGRLGGTDTQYF	TGTGCCAGCAGTTTAGGTGAAAGTACGAGCGGGAGACTCGGGGGGACAGATACGCAGTATTTT
TRBV6-1	many	TRBJ2-7	-	CASSEVLAGSFYEQYF	TGTGCCAGCAGTGAAGTACTAGCAGGTTCTTTCTACGAGCAGTACTTC
TRBV27	many	TRBJ2-3	-	CASSPDKAPTDTQYF	TGTGCCAGCAGTCCAGACAAGGCCCCCACAGATACGCAGTATTTT
TRBV5-1	few	TRBJ2-4	TRBD1	CASSLGDRGNIQYF	TGCGCCAGCAGCTTGGGGGACAGAGGAAACATTCAGTACTTC
TRBV20-1	many	TRBJ1-1	TRBD1	CSASRGPWEAFF	TGCAGTGCTAGCAGGGGGCCCTGGGAAGCTTTCTTT
TRBV6-2/TRBV6-3	few	TRBJ2-3	-	CASSYWLEDTQYF	TGTGCCAGCAGTTACTGGCTAGAAGATACGCAGTATTTT
TRBV6-1	-	TRBJ2-1	-	CASRLRFDEQFF	TGTGCCAGCAGGTTAAGGTTTGATGAGCAGTTCTTC
TRBV20-1	many	TRBJ2-2	-	CSARDPRAGELFF	TGCAGTGCTAGAGATCCACGGGCCGGGGAGCTGTTTTTT
TRBV5-1	many	TRBJ2-2	TRBD2	CASSLTSGGSAGELFF	TGCGCCAGCAGCCTGACTAGCGGAGGGTCCGCCGGGGAGCTGTTTTTT
TRBV12-5	-	TRBJ2-1	-	CASGLWEAEQFF	TGTGCTAGTGGTTTGTGGGAGGCTGAGCAGTTCTTC
TRBV12-3/TRBV12-4	many	TRBJ1-1	TRBD1	CASSFDRANTEAFF	TGTGCCAGCAGTTTCGACAGGGCAAACACTGAAGCTTTCTTT
TRBV7-9	-	TRBJ1-3	-	CASSLQIGNTIYF	TGTGCCAGCAGCCTTCAGATTGGAAACACCATATATTTT
TRBV3-1	many	TRBJ2-1	TRBD2	CASSLAGGKDNEQFF	TGTGCCAGCAGCCTAGCGGGAGGGAAGGACAATGAGCAGTTCTTC
TRBV11-2	many	TRBJ2-2	TRBD2	CASSLRSSSGRANTGELFF	TGTGCCAGCAGCCTAAGATCATCTAGCGGGAGGGCGAACACCGGGGAGCTGTTTTTT
TRBV2	-	TRBJ1-3	-	CASSEGRAGNTIYF	TGTGCCAGCAGTGAAGGCAGGGCTGGAAACACCATATATTTT
TRBV4-3	many	TRBJ2-3	-	CASSQDRRASTDTQYF	TGCGCCAGCAGCCAAGATAGGCGGGCTAGCACAGATACGCAGTATTTT
TRBV29-1	few	TRBJ2-1	TRBD2	CSVEEGTKSSYNEQFF	TGCAGCGTTGAAGAGGGGACTAAGTCTTCCTACAATGAGCAGTTCTTC
TRBV27	many	TRBJ2-1	TRBD2	CASSPGTSGGGEQFF	TGTGCCAGCAGTCCCGGGACTAGCGGGGGGGGTGAGCAGTTCTTC
TRBV29-1	many	TRBJ2-3	TRBD1	CSVEGDRETDTQYF	TGCAGCGTTGAAGGGGACAGGGAAACAGATACGCAGTATTTT
TRBV6-1	few	TRBJ1-2	TRBD1	CASRTGGRGYTF	TGTGCCAGCAGGACAGGGGGTCGTGGCTACACCTTC
TRBV27	few	TRBJ2-7	TRBD2	CASRNIAGGPWEQYF	TGTGCCAGCAGAAACATAGCGGGAGGGCCATGGGAGCAGTACTTC
TRBV20-1	many	TRBJ1-5	-	CSAAGALGQPQHF	TGCAGTGCTGCAGGGGCTTTAGGTCAGCCCCAGCATTTT
TRBV11-2	-	TRBJ2-4	-	CASSLQGIAKNIQYF	TGTGCCAGCAGCTTGCAGGGTATAGCCAAAAACATTCAGTACTTC
TRBV7-9	-	TRBJ1-2	TRBD1	CASSARTGSGANYGYTF	TGTGCCAGCAGCGCCCGGACAGGGTCCGGGGCAAACTATGGCTACACCTTC
TRBV11-2	many	TRBJ1-2	TRBD1	CASSLAPGGADGYTF	TGTGCCAGCAGCCTCGCCCCAGGGGGCGCTGATGGCTACACCTTC
TRBV15	-	TRBJ1-5	-	CATSRDGQLNSNQPQHF	TGTGCCACCAGCAGAGATGGGCAGCTCAATAGCAATCAGCCCCAGCATTTT
TRBV20-1	many	TRBJ1-1	-	CSATPPEQENTEAFF	TGCAGTGCTACCCCCCCCGAGCAGGAAAACACTGAAGCTTTCTTT
TRBV20-1	-	TRBJ1-5	-	CSARDRVVQPQHF	TGCAGTGCTAGAGACAGGGTAGTTCAGCCCCAGCATTTT
TRBV6-2/TRBV6-3	-	TRBJ2-3	-	CASSYGLTSTDTQYF	TGTGCCAGCAGTTATGGACTCACTAGCACAGATACGCAGTATTTT
TRBV11-3	many	TRBJ2-5	TRBD1	CASSSGQGQETQYF	TGTGCCAGCAGCTCCGGACAGGGCCAAGAGACCCAGTACTTC
TRBV20-1	many	TRBJ2-7	TRBD2	CSARGPGGTYEQYF	TGCAGTGCTAGAGGGCCGGGGGGAACCTACGAGCAGTACTTC
TRBV3-1	-	TRBJ2-5	TRBD1	CASSQESGQHLLQETQYF	TGTGCCAGCAGCCAAGAGTCGGGACAGCATTTGCTACAAGAGACCCAGTACTTC
TRBV3-1	-	TRBJ2-6	TRBD1	CASSQPGTELSGANVLTF	TGTGCCAGCAGCCAACCCGGGACAGAACTCTCTGGGGCCAACGTCCTGACTTTC
TRBV27	-	TRBJ2-1	-	CASGVGGALYNEQFF	TGTGCCAGCGGCGTCGGAGGGGCCCTCTACAATGAGCAGTTCTTC
TRBV20-1	many	TRBJ2-3	-	CSAARTEVFTQYF	TGCAGTGCCGCGAGGACAGAGGTATTTACGCAGTATTTT
TRBV27	many	TRBJ2-7	-	CASSLSAGNTYEQYF	TGTGCCAGCAGTTTATCGGCGGGGAATACCTACGAGCAGTACTTC
TRBV4-1	few	TRBJ2-2	-	CASSQASSLVGELFF	TGCGCCAGCAGCCAAGCGTCTAGCTTGGTCGGGGAGCTGTTTTTT
TRBV27	many	TRBJ1-2	TRBD1	CASSLRSSAGGPYGYTF	TGTGCCAGCAGTTTACGTTCTTCGGCAGGGGGACCCTATGGCTACACCTTC
TRBV6-1	few	TRBJ2-1	TRBD2	CASRLTSGLSSYNEQFF	TGTGCCAGCAGATTGACTAGCGGGCTGAGCTCCTACAATGAGCAGTTCTTC
TRBV2	-	TRBJ2-5	-	CASSSEEAQYF	TGTGCCAGCAGCTCGGAAGAGGCCCAGTACTTC
TRBV2	many	TRBJ1-4	-	CASSEATGYNEKLFF	TGTGCCAGCAGTGAAGCGACAGGATATAATGAAAAACTGTTTTTT
TRBV19	-	TRBJ1-2	TRBD1	CAARQGIGYTF	TGTGCCGCTCGACAGGGGATCGGCTACACCTTC
TRBV28	-	TRBJ1-1	-	CASSLHMNTEAFF	TGTGCCAGCAGCTTACACATGAACACTGAAGCTTTCTTT
TRBV12-3/TRBV12-4	-	TRBJ1-4	TRBD1	CASSPGQPEKLFF	TGTGCCAGCAGCCCGGGACAGCCTGAAAAACTGTTTTTT
TRBV28	few	TRBJ2-7	-	CASSFNEQYF	TGTGCCAGCAGTTTCAACGAGCAGTACTTC
TRBV7-2	-	TRBJ2-1	-	CASSWGPGSSYNEQFF	TGTGCCAGCAGCTGGGGTCCGGGGAGCTCCTACAATGAGCAGTTCTTC
TRBV15	many	TRBJ2-7	TRBD2	CATSTRLADSYEQYF	TGTGCCACCAGCACTAGGCTAGCGGATTCCTACGAGCAGTACTTC
TRBV18	many	TRBJ2-7	-	CASSPPGEQYF	TGTGCCAGCTCACCACCGGGCGAGCAGTACTTC
TRBV12-3/TRBV12-4	few	TRBJ1-2	-	CASATAEGVFGYTF	TGTGCCAGCGCGACTGCTGAGGGGGTCTTTGGCTACACCTTC